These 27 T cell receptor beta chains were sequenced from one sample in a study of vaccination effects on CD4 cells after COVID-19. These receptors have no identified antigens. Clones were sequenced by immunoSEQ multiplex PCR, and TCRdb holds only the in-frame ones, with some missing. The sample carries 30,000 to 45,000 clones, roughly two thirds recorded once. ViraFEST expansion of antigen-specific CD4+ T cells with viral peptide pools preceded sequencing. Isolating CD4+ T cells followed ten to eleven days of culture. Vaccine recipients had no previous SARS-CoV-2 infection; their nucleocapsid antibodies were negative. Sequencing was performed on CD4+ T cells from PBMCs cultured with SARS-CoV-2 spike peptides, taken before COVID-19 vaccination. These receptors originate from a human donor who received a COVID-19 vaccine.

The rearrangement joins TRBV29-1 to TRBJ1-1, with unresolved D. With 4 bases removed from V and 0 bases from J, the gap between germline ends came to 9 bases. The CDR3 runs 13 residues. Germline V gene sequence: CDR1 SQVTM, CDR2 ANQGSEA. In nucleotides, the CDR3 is TGCAGCGTTGGTTCCCACTTGAACACTGAAGCTTTCTTT. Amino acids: CSVGSHLNTEAFF.

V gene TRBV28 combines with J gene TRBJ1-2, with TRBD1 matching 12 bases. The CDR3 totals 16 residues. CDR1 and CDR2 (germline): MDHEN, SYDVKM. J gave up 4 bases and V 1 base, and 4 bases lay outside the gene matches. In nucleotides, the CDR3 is TGTGCCAGCAGTTTATATGGGACAGGGGGCGGCTATGGCTACACCTTC. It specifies CASSLYGTGGGYGYTF.

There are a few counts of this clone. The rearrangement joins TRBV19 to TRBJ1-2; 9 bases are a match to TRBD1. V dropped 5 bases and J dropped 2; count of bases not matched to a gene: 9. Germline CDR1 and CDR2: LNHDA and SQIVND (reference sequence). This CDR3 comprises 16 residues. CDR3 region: CASSFAHRGLNYGYTF. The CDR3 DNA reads TGTGCCAGTAGTTTTGCTCACAGGGGGCTGAACTATGGCTACACCTTC.

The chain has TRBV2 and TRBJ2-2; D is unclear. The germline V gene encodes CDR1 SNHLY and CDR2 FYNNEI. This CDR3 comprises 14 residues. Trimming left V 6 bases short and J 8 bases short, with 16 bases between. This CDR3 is CASSRERLRGELFF. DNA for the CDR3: TGTGCCAGCAGCCGCGAAAGACTGCGAGGGGAGCTGTTTTTT.

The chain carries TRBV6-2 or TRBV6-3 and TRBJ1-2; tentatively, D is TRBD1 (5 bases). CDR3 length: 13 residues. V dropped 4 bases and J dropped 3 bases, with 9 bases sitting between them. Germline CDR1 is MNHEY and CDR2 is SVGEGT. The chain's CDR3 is CASSFKGDYGYTF. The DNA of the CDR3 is TGTGCCAGCAGTTTCAAAGGGGACTATGGCTACACCTTC.

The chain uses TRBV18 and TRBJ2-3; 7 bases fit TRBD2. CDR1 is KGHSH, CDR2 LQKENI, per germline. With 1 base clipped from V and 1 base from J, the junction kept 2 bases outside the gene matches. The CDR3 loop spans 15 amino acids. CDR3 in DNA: TGTGCCAGCTCACCACGTCTAGCGGGCACAGATACGCAGTATTTT. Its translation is CASSPRLAGTDTQYF.

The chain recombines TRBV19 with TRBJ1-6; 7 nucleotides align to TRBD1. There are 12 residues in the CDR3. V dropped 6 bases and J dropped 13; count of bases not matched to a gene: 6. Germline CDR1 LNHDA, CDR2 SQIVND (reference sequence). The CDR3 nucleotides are TGTGCCAGTAGACCCCCACAGGGGCCCCTCCACTTT. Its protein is CASRPPQGPLHF.

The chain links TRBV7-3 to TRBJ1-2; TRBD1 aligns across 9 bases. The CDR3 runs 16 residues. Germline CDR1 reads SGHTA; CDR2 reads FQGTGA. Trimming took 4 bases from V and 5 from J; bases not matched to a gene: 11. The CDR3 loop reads CASSWHRGLFIYGYTF. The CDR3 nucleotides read TGTGCCAGCAGCTGGCACAGGGGGCTTTTCATTTATGGCTACACCTTC. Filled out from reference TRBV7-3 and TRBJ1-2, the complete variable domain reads GAGVSQTPSNKVTEKGKYVELRCDPISGHTALYWYRQSLGQGPEFLIYFQGTGAADDSGLPNDRFFAVRPEGSVSTLKIQRTERGDSAVYLCASSWHRGLFIYGYTFGSGTRLTVV.

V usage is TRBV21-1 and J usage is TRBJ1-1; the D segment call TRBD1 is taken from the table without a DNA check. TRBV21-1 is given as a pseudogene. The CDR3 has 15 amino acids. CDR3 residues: CASSTWTGENTEAFF. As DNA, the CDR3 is TGTGCCAGCAGCACCTGGACAGGGGAAAATACTGAAGCTTTCTTT.

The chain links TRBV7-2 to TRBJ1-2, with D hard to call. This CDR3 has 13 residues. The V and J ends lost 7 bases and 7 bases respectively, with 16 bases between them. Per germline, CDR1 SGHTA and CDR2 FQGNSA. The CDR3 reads CASTISAEAGYTF. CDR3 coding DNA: TGTGCCAGCACTATTTCGGCGGAGGCTGGCTACACCTTC.

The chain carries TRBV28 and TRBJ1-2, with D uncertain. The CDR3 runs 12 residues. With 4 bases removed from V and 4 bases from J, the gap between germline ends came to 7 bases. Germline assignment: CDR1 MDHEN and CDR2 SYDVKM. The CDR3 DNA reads TGTGCCAGCAGTTGGAAAGGCTATGGCTACACCTTC. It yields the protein CASSWKGYGYTF.

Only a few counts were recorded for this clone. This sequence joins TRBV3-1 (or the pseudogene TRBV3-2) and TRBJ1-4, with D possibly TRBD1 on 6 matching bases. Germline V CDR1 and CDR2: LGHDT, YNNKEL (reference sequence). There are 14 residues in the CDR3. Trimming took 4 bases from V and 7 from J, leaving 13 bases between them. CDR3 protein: CASSLQGGVEKLFF. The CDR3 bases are TGTGCCAGCAGCCTACAGGGTGGTGTTGAAAAACTGTTTTTT.

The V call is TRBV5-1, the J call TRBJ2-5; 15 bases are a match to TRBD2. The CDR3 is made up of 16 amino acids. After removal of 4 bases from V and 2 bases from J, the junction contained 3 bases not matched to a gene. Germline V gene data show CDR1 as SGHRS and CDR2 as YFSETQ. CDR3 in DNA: TGCGCCAGCAGCCAGGGACTAGCGGGGGGTCAAGAGACCCAGTACTTC. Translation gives CASSQGLAGGQETQYF.

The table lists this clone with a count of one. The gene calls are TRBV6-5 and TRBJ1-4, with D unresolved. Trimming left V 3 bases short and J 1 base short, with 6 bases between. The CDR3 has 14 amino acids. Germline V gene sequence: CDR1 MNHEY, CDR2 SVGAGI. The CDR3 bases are TGTGCCAGCAGTTATCGACGAACTAATGAAAAACTGTTTTTT. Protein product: CASSYRRTNEKLFF.

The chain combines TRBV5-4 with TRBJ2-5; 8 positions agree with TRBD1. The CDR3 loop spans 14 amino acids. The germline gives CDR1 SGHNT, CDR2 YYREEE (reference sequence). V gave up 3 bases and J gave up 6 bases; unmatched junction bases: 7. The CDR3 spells CASSSQGASQTQYF. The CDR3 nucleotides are TGTGCCAGCAGCTCCCAGGGGGCAAGTCAGACCCAGTACTTC.

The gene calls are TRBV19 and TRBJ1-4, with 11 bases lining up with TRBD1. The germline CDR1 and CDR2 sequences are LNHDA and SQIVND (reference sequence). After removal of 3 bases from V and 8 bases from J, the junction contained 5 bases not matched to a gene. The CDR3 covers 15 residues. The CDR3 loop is CASSILGQGDEKLFF. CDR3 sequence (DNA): TGTGCCAGTAGTATCTTGGGACAGGGGGACGAAAAACTGTTTTTT.

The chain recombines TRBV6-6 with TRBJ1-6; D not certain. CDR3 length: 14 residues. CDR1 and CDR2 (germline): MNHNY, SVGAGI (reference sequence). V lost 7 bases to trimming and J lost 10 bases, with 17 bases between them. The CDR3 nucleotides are TGTGCCAGCAACCAATTAGGGAGAGGATCACCCCTCCACTTT. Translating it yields CASNQLGRGSPLHF.

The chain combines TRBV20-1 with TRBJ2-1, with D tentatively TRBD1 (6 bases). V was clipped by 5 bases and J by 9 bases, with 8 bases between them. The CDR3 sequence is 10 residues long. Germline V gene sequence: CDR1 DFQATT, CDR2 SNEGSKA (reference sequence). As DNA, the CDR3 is TGCAGTGCTGGGGGCGGTGAGCAGTTCTTC. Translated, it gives CSAGGGEQFF.

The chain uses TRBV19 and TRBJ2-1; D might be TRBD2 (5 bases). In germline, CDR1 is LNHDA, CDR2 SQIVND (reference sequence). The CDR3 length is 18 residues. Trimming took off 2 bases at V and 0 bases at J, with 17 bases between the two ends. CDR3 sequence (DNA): TGTGCCAGTAGTATAATCATCTCGAGAGGGAGCTCCTACAATGAGCAGTTCTTC. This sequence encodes CASSIIISRGSSYNEQFF.

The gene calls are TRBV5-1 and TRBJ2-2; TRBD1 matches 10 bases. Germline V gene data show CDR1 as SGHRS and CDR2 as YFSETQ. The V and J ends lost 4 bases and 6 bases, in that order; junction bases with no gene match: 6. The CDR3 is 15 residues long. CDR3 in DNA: TGCGCCAGCAGCCCCCGGGACAGGGGCCCCGGGGAGCTGTTTTTT. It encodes CASSPRDRGPGELFF.

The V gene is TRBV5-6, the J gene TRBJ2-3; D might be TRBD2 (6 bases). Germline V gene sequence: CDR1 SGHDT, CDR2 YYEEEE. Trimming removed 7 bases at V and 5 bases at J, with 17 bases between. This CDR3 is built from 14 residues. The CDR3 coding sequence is TGTGCCAGCGCCCAGGGTAGGAGGGGAGATACGCAGTATTTT. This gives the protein CASAQGRRGDTQYF.

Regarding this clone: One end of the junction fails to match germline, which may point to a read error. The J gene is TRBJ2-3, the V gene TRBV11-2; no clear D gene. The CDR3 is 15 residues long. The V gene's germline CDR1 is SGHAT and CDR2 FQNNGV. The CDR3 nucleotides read TGTGCCAGCAGCTTAGGGGGTCCGAGCACGGATACGCAGTATTTT. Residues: CASSLGGPSTDTQYF.

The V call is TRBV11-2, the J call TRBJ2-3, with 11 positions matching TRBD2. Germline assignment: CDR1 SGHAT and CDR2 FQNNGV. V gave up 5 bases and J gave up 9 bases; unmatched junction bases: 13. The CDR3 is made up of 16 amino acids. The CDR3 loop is CASSKLAGDSWHTQYF. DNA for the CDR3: TGTGCCAGCAGCAAACTAGCGGGGGACTCGTGGCACACGCAGTATTTT.

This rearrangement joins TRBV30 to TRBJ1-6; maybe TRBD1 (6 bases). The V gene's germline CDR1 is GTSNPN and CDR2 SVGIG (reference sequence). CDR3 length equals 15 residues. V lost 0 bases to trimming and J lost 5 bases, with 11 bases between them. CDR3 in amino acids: CAWSVPGGNNSPLHF. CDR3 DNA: TGTGCCTGGAGTGTACCGGGGGGCAATAATTCACCCCTCCACTTT.

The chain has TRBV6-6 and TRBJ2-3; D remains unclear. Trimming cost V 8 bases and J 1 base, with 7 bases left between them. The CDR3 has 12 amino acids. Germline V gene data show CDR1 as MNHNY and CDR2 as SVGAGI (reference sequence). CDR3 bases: TGTGCCAGCGGGCAGCGCACAGATACGCAGTATTTT. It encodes CASGQRTDTQYF.

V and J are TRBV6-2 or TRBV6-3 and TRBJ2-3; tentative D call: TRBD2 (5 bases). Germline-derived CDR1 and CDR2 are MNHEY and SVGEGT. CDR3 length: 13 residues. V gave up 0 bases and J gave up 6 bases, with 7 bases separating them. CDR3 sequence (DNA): TGTGCCAGCAGTTACTCGAGAGGGGATACGCAGTATTTT. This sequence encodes CASSYSRGDTQYF.

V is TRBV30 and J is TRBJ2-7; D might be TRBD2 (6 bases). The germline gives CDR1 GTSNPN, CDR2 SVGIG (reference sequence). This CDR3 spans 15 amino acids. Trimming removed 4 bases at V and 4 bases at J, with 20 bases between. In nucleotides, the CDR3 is TGTGCCTGGATGCCCCCGGCCGGGGGAATGTACGAGCAGTACTTC. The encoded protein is CAWMPPAGGMYEQYF.